What follows describes a single T cell receptor beta chain. Its target is unknown. Assay: immunoSEQ multiplex PCR; the TCRdb copy retains only in-frame clones and omits some. The sample lists approximately 2.5 million clones; over 85% were seen once. Naive CD45RA+ and memory CD45RA-negative subsets were split from CD4+ cells. Germline-derived CDR1 and CDR2 are MGHRA and YSYEKL. The CDR3 consists of 17 residues. The ends were cut back, 3 bases at V and 0 bases at J, with 17 bases in the middle. The record originates from a study of shared clonotypes between healthy human individuals. On the study more broadly: The composition of the donors was a couple of women and a few men aged 18 to 49. The study, taken as a whole, reports: An anticipated effect of sequencing depth on clonotype sharing among donors was recognized. Estimated richness was generally greater in naive than memory subsets.

The clonotype originates from a man between 18 and 35 years old in good health. V usage is TRBV4-1 and J usage is TRBJ1-1; D gene uncertain. The sequenced sample consisted of naive CD4+ T cells sorted from blood. Subset: CD45RA+ positively selected. The CDR3 DNA reads as TGCGCCAGCAGCCAGACGGCCGGGATCCTCATGAACACTGAAGCTTTCTTT. Translation: CASSQTAGILMNTEAFF.